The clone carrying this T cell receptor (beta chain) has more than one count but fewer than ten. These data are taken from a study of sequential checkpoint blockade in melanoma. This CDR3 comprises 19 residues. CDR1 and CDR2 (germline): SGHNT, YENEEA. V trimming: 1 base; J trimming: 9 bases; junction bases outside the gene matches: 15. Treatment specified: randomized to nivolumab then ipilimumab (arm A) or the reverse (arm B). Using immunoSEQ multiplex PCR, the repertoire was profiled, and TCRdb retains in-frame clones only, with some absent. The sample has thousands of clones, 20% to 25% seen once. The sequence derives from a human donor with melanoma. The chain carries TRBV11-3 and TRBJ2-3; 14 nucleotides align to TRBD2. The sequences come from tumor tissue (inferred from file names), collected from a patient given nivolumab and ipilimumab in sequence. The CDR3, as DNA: TGTGCCAGCAGCTTAGGAAGGGGTGGAGGGACTAGCGGGAGAGGCACGCAGTATTTT. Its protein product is CASSLGRGGGTSGRGTQYF.